The source of this T cell receptor (beta chain) is a study of blood T cell repertoires in COVID-19. Study summary: Samples representing acute and convalescent COVID-19 were sourced from the United States, Italy and Spain. The cDNA or gDNA used as material had been derived from T cells, B-cell-depleted T cells, or PBMCs.

V dropped 0 bases and J dropped 0 bases, with 9 bases sitting between them. CDR1 and CDR2 from the germline V gene are LGHDT and YNNKEL (reference sequence). CDR3 length equals 16 residues. How the authors handled the data: Amplifying reference gene primers gave estimates of nucleated cell counts. Profiling relied on immunoSEQ multiplex PCR, and the TCRdb table lists in-frame clones only, not all of them. Clone size and the V and J calls come from that table; the DNA yielded D and trimming. The sample records hundreds of thousands of clones, over 75% being singletons. Material for sequencing was peripheral blood. This sequence was found in a woman between 45 and 60 years old with active or convalescent COVID-19. The V call is TRBV3-1 (or the pseudogene TRBV3-2), the J call TRBJ1-3; D is ambiguous. Here the CDR3 reads CASSQDRDCSGNTIYF. The CDR3 coding sequence is TGTGCCAGCAGCCAAGATCGTGACTGCTCTGGAAACACCATATATTTT.